This entry describes one T cell receptor beta chain. The antigen is not known. This CDR3 has 14 amino acids. This sample is part of a study of T cell responses to AZD1222 COVID-19 vaccine. Generated by immunoSEQ multiplex PCR, the TCRdb table keeps only in-frame clones and is missing some. The sample has about 120,000 clones; approximately 90% are singletons. Study outcomes and limitations: When two AZD1222 doses had been given, Spike-specific TCR breadth and depth rose. Repertoires were obtained only post-peak T cell response. The donor group comprised mostly white British people and more females; the analysis possibly underestimated clonal diversity.

V gene TRBV12-1 combines with J gene TRBJ2-7; the table's D call of TRBD1 was not tested on the DNA. TRBV12-1 is annotated as a pseudogene. The source of this sequence is an adult in good health. Sequenced material: peripheral blood, taken on day 0 of AZD1222 vaccination. CDR3 sequence (DNA): TGTGCCAGCAGCTTTGTGACAGGTCCCTACGAGCAGTACTTC. Translation: CASSFVTGPYEQYF.